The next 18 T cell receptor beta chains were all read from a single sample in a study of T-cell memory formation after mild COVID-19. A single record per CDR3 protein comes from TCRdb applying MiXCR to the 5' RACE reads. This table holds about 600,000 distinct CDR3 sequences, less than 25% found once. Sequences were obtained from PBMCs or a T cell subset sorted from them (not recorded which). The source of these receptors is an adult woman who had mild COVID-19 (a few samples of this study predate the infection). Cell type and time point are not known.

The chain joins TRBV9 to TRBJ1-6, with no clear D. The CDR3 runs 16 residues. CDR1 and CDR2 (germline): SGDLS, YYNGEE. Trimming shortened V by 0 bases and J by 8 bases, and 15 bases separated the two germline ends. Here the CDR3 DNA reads TGTGCCAGCAGCGTAGAGGGAGGGAACCTCGATTCACCCCTCCACTTT. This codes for CASSVEGGNLDSPLHF.

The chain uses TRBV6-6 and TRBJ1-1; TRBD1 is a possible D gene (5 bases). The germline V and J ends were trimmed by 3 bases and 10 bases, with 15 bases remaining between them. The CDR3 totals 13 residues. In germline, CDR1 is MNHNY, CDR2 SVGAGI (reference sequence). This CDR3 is CASSYDSPGGAFF. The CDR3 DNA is TGTGCCAGCAGTTATGACAGCCCGGGGGGAGCTTTCTTT.

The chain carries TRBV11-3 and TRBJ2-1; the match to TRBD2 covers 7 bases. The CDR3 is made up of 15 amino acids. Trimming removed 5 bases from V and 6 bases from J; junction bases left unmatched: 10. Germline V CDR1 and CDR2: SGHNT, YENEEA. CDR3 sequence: CASSVVLGGGNEQFF. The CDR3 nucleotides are TGTGCCAGCAGCGTCGTGCTGGGGGGGGGCAATGAGCAGTTCTTC. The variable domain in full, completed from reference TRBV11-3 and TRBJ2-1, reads EAGVVQSPRYKIIEKKQPVAFWCNPISGHNTLYWYLQNLGQGPELLIRYENEEAVDDSQLPKDRFSAERLKGVDSTLKIQPAELGDSAVYLCASSVVLGGGNEQFFGPGTRLTVL.

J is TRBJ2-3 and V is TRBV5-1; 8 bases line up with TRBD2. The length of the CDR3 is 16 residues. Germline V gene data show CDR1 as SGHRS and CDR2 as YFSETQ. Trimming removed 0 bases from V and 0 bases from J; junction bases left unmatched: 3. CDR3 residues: CASSLDAGGSTDTQYF. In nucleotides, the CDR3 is TGCGCCAGCAGCTTGGACGCGGGGGGAAGCACAGATACGCAGTATTTT. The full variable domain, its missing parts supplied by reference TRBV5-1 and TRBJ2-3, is KAGVTQTPRYLIKTRGQQVTLSCSPISGHRSVSWYQQTPGQGLQFLFEYFSETQRNKGNFPGRFSGRQFSNSRSEMNVSTLELGDSALYLCASSLDAGGSTDTQYFGPGTRLTVL.

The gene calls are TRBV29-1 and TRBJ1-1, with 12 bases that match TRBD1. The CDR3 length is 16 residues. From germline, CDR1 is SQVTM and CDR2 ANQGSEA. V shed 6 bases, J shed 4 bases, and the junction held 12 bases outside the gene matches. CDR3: CSVSGTGGLFGTEAFF. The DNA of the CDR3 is TGCAGCGTCTCCGGGACAGGGGGCCTCTTCGGCACTGAAGCTTTCTTT.

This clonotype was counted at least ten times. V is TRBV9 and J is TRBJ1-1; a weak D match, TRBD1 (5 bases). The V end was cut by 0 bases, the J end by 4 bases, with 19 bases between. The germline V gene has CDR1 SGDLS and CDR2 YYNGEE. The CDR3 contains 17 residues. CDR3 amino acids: CASSVAKEGLRTTEAFF. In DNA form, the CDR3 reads TGTGCCAGCAGCGTAGCTAAGGAGGGGCTAAGGACCACTGAAGCTTTCTTT. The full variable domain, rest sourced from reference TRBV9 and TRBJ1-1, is DSGVTQTPKHLITATGQRVTLRCSPRSGDLSVYWYQQSLDQGLQFLIQYYNGEERAKGNILERFSAQQFPDLHSELNLSSLELGDSALYFCASSVAKEGLRTTEAFFGQGTRLTVV.

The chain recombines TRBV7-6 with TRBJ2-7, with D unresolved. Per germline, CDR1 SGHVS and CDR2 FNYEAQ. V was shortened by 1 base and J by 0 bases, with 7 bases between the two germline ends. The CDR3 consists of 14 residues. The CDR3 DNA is TGTGCCAGCAGCTTAGAGGGTAGCTCCTACGAGCAGTACTTC. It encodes CASSLEGSSYEQYF.

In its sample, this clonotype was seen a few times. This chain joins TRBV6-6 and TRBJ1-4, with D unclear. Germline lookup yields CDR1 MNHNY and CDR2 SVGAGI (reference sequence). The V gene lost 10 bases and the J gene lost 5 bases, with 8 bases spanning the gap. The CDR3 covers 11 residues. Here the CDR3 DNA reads TGTGCCATAGGTTGGAATGAAAAACTGTTTTTT. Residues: CAIGWNEKLFF.

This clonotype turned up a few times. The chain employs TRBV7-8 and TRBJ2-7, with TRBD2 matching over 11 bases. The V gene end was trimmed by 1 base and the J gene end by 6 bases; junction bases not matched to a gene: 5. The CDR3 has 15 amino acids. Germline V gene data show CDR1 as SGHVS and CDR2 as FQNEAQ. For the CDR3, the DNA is TGTGCCAGCAGCTTAGTCACTAGCGGGAGAAGCGAGCAGTACTTC. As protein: CASSLVTSGRSEQYF.

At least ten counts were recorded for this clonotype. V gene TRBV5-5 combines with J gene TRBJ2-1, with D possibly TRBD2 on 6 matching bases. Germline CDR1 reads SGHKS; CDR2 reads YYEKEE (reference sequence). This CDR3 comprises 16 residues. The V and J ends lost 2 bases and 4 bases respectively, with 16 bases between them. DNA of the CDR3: TGTGCCAGCAGCTTAACTTCGACTAGAGGATACAATGAGCAGTTCTTC. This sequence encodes CASSLTSTRGYNEQFF.

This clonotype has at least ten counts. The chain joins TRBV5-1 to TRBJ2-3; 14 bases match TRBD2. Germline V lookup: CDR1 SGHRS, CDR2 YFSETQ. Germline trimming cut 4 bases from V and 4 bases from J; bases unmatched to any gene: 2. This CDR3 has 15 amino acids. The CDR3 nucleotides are TGCGCCAGCAGCCTGGGACTAGCGGGGGCAGATACGCAGTATTTT. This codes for CASSLGLAGADTQYF.

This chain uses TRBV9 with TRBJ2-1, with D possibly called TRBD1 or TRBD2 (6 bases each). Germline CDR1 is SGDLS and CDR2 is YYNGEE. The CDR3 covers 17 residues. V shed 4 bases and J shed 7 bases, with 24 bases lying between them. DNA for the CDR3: TGTGCCAGCAGCCCAGGGTCCTGGAGCGGAGGGGGGAATGAGCAGTTCTTC. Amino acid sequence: CASSPGSWSGGGNEQFF.

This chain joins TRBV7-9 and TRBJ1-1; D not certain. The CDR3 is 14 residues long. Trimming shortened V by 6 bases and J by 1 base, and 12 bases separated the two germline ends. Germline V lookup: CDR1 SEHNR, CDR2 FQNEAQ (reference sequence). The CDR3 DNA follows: TGTGCCAGCAGAGGGTCTTCTCCGAACACTGAAGCTTTCTTT. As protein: CASRGSSPNTEAFF.

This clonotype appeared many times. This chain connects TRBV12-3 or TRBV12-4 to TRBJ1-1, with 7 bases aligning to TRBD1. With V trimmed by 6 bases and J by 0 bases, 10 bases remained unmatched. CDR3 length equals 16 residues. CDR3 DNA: TGTGCCAGCAGCCCTCGGACAGGAATATTGAACACTGAAGCTTTCTTT. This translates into CASSPRTGILNTEAFF.

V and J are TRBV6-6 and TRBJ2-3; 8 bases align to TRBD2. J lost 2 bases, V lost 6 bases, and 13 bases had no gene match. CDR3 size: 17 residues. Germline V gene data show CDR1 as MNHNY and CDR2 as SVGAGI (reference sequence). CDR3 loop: CASSSLLERGTTDTQYF. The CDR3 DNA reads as TGTGCCAGCAGCTCCCTTTTAGAGCGGGGGACCACAGATACGCAGTATTTT.

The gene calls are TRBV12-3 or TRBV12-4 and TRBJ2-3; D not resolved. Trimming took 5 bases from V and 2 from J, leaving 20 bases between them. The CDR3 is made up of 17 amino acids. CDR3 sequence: CASSLTASIGHTDTQYF. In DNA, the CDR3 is TGTGCCAGCAGTCTCACCGCTAGTATCGGGCACACAGATACGCAGTATTTT.

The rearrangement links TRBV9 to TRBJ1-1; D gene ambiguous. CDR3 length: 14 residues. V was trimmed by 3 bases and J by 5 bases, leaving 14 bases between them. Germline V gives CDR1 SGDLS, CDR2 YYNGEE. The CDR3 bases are TGTGCCAGCAGCGCCAATCCGGGAGGGACTGAAGCTTTCTTT. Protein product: CASSANPGGTEAFF. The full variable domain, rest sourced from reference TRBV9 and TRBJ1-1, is DSGVTQTPKHLITATGQRVTLRCSPRSGDLSVYWYQQSLDQGLQFLIQYYNGEERAKGNILERFSAQQFPDLHSELNLSSLELGDSALYFCASSANPGGTEAFFGQGTRLTVV.

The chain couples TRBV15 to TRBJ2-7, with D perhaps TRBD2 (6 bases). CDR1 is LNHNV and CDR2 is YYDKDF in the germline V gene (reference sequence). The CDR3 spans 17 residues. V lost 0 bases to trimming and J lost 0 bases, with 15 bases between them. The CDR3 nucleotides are TGTGCCACCAGCAGAGATCGTGGGACTTCCAGCTCCTACGAGCAGTACTTC. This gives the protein CATSRDRGTSSSYEQYF.